This TCR beta chain was sequenced during a study of blood T cell repertoires in COVID-19. The wider study: From T cells, B-cell-depleted T cells, or PBMCs came the material, which was cDNA or gDNA.

Per the authors' pipeline: Amplified reference gene primers provided the basis for estimating nucleated cell counts. Sequenced by immunoSEQ multiplex PCR; TCRdb stores in-frame clones only, minus some. V and J calls plus clone size are reproduced from that table; the DNA served to infer D and trimming. The sample yields about 210,000 clones, 70% to 90% seen once. V lost 4 bases and J lost 4, with 10 bases in between. Germline assignment: CDR1 SQVTM and CDR2 ANQGSEA. This CDR3 has 12 residues. This sequence originates from a woman over 75 with acute or convalescent COVID-19. This chain joins TRBV29-1 and TRBJ1-1; no firm D call. The sequenced sample consisted of peripheral blood. The CDR3 reads CSVVRTGTEAFF. In DNA form, the CDR3 reads TGCAGCGTTGTGAGAACGGGCACTGAAGCTTTCTTT.